The text below deals with one TCR beta chain. These data originate in a study of blood T cell repertoires in COVID-19. In the study overall: Samples of COVID-19 (acute and convalescent) were obtained from the United States, Italy and Spain.

Patients in Seattle were enrolled during active infection, then followed longitudinally. Sequencing used immunoSEQ multiplex PCR; TCRdb keeps in-frame clones, though not all of them. The profile shows hundreds of thousands of clones, approximately 91% of them singletons. With V trimmed by 2 bases and J by 0 bases, 1 base remained unmatched. This CDR3 has 16 residues. CDR1 SGHTA and CDR2 FQGNSA come from the germline V gene. The TCR comes from a woman in her sixties or seventies with COVID-19, enrolled during active disease. The sequenced material came from peripheral blood. The genes are TRBV7-2 and TRBJ1-3; 10 nucleotides line up with TRBD1. The chain's CDR3 is CASSLRDRGSGNTIYF. As DNA, the CDR3 is TGTGCCAGCAGCTTAAGGGACAGGGGCTCTGGAAACACCATATATTTT.